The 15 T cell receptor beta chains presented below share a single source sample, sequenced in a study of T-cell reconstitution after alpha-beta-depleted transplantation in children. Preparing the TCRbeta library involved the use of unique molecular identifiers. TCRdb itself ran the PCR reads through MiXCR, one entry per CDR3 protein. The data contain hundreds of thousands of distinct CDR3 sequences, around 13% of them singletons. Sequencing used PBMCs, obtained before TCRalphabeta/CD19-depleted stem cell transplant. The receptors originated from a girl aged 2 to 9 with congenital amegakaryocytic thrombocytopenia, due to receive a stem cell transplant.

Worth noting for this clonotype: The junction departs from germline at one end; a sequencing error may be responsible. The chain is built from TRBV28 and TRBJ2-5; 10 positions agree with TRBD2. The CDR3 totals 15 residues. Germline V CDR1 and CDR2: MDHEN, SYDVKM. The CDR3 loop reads CASTLAGGGQETQYF. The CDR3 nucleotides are TGTGCCAGCACTTTAGCGGGAGGTGGACAAGAGACCCAGTACTTC. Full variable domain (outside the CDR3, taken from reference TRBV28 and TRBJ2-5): DVKVTQSSRYLVKRTGEKVFLECVQDMDHENMFWYRQDPGLGLRLIYFSYDVKMKEKGDIPEGYSVSREKKERFSLILESASTNQTSMYLCASTLAGGGQETQYFGPGTRLLVL.

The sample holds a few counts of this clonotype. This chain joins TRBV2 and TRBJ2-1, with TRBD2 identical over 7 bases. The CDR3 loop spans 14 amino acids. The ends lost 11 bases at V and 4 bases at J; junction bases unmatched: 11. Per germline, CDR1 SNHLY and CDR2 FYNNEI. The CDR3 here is CAVQSGTQYNEQFF. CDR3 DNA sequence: TGTGCCGTACAAAGCGGGACCCAGTACAATGAGCAGTTCTTC.

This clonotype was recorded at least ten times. The CDR3 region is CASSLEYTSGRDTDTQYF. CDR3 DNA sequence: TGCGCCAGCAGCTTGGAGTACACTAGCGGGAGGGACACAGATACGCAGTATTTT. The gene calls are TRBV5-1 and TRBJ2-3; 13 bases match TRBD2. The germline CDR1 and CDR2 sequences are SGHRS and YFSETQ. J lost 2 bases, V lost 0 bases, and 6 bases had no gene match. CDR3 length equals 18 residues.

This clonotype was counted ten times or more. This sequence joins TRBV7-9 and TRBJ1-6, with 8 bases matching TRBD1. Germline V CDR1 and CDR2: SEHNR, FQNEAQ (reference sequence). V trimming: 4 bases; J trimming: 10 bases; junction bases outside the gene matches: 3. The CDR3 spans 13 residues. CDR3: CASSSTGGSPLHF. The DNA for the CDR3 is TGTGCCAGCAGCTCTACAGGGGGGTCACCCCTCCACTTT.

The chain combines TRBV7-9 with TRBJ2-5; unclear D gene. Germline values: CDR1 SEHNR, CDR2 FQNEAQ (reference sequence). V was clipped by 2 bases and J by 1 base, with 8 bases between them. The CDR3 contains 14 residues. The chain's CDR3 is CASSLQLTQETQYF. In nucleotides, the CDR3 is TGTGCCAGCAGCTTACAACTCACCCAAGAGACCCAGTACTTC. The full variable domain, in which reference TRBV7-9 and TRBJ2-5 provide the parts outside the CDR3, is DTGVSQNPRHKITKRGQNVTFRCDPISEHNRLYWYRQTLGQGPEFLTYFQNEAQLEKSRLLSDRFSAERPKGSFSTLEIQRTEQGDSAMYLCASSLQLTQETQYFGPGTRLLVL.

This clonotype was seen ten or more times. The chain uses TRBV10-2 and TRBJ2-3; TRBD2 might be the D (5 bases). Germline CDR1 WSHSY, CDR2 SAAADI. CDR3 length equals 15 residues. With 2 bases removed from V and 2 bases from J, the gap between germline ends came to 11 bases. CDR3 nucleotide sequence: TGCGCCAGCAGTGAGGGTCCGGGAACCACAGATACGCAGTATTTT. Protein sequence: CASSEGPGTTDTQYF.

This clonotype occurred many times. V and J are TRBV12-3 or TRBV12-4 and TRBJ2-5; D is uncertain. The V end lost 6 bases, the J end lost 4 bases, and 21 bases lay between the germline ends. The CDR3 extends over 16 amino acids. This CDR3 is CASSPPRSVWGETQYF. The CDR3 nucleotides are TGTGCCAGCAGCCCTCCACGCTCGGTGTGGGGAGAGACCCAGTACTTC.

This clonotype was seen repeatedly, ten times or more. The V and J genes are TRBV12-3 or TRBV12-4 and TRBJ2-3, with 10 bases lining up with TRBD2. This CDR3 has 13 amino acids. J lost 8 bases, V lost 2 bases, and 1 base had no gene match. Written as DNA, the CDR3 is TGTGCCAGCAGTTTACTAGCGGGAGTTACGCAGTATTTT. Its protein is CASSLLAGVTQYF.

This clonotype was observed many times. The CDR3: CSARVGTKHEQYF. In DNA, the CDR3 is TGCAGTGCTAGAGTGGGTACGAAGCACGAGCAGTACTTC. This chain uses TRBV20-1 with TRBJ2-7; no reliable D call. V gave up 1 base and J gave up 5 bases, with 12 bases separating them. This CDR3 comprises 13 residues. Germline loops: CDR1 DFQATT, CDR2 SNEGSKA (reference sequence).

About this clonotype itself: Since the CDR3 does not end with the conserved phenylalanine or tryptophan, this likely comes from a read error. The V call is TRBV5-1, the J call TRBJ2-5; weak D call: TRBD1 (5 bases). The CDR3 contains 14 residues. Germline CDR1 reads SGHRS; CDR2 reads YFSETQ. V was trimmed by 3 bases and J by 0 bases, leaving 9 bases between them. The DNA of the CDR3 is TGCGCCAGCAGCTCGGACAAGAACCAAGAGACCCAGTACCTC. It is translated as CASSSDKNQETQYL.

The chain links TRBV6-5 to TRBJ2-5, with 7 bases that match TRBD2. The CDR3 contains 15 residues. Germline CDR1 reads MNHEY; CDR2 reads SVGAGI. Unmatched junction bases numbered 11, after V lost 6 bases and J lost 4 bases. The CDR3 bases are TGTGCCAGCAGGGCCCTGTTGGGGAGGGTAGAGACCCAGTACTTC. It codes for CASRALLGRVETQYF.

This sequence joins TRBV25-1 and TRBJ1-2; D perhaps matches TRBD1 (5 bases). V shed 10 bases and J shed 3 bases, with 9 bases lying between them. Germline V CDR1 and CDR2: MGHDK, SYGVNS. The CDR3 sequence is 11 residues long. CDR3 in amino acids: CATDSHYGYTF. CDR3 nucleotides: TGTGCCACCGACAGCCACTATGGCTACACCTTC.

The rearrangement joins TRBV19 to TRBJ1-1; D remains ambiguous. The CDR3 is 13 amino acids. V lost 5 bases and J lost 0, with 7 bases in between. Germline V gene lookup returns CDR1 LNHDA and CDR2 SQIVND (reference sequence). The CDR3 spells CASSPSMNTEAFF. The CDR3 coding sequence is TGTGCCAGTAGTCCATCGATGAACACTGAAGCTTTCTTT.

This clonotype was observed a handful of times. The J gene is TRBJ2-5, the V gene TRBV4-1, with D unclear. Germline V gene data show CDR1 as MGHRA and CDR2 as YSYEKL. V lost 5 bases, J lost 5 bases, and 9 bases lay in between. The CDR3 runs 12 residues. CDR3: CASSRDFETQYF. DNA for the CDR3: TGCGCCAGCAGCAGGGATTTTGAGACCCAGTACTTC.

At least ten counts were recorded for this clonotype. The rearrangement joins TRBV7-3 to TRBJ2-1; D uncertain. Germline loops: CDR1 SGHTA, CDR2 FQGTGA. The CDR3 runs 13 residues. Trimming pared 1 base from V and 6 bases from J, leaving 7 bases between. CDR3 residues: CASSLSLVNEQFF. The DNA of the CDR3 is TGTGCCAGCAGCTTAAGTCTAGTCAATGAGCAGTTCTTC.